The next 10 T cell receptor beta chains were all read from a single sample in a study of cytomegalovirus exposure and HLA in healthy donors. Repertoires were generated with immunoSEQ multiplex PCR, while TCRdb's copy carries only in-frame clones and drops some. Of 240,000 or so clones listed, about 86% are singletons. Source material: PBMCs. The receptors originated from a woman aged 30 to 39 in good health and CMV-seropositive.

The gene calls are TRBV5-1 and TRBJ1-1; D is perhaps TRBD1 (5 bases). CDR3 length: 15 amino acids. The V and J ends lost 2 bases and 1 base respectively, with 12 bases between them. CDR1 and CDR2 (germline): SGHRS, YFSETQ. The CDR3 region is CASSLGVSGNTEAFF. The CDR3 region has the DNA TGCGCCAGCAGCTTAGGGGTTAGTGGGAACACTGAAGCTTTCTTT.

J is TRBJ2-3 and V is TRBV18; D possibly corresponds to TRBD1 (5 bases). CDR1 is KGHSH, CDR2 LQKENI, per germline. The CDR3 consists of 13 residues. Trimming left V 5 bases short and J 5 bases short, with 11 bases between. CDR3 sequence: CASSSQQEDTQYF. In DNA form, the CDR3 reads TGTGCCAGCTCATCACAACAGGAAGATACGCAGTATTTT.

CDR3: CASSFLAGASGELFF. The CDR3 DNA sequence: TGTGCCAGCAGCTTCTTAGCGGGAGCATCCGGGGAGCTGTTTTTT. The genes are TRBV11-3 and TRBJ2-2; 9 positions agree with TRBD2. Germline lookup yields CDR1 SGHNT and CDR2 YENEEA. This CDR3 is 15 amino acids long. V trimming: 3 bases; J trimming: 6 bases; junction bases outside the gene matches: 5.

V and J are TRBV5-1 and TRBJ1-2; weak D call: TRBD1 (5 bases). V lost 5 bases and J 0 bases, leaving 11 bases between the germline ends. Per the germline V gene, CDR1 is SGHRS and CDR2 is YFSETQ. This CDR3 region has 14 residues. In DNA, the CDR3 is TGCGCCAGCAGACCACAGGAGTCTAACTATGGCTACACCTTC. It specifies CASRPQESNYGYTF.

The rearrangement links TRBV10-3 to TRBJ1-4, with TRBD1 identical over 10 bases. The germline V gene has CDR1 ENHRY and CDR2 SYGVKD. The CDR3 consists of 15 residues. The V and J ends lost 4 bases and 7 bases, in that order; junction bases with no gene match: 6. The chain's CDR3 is CAISGGTGEAEKLFF. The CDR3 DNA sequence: TGTGCCATCAGTGGAGGGACAGGGGAGGCTGAAAAACTGTTTTTT.

The CDR3: CASSSFLAGGGETQYF. The CDR3 DNA is TGCGCCAGCAGCTCCTTTCTAGCGGGAGGCGGAGAGACCCAGTACTTC. The V call is TRBV5-1, the J call TRBJ2-5; TRBD2 matches 11 bases. CDR1 is SGHRS, CDR2 YFSETQ, per germline. V lost 3 bases to trimming and J lost 4 bases; unmatched junction nucleotides: 8. The CDR3 length is 16 residues.

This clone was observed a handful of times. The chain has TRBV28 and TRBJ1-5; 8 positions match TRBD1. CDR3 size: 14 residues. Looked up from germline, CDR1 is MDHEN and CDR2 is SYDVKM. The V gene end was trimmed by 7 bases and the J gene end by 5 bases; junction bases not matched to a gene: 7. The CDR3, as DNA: TGTGCCAGCAAAAAGGACAGGGCACATCAGCCCCAGCATTTT. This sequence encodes CASKKDRAHQPQHF.

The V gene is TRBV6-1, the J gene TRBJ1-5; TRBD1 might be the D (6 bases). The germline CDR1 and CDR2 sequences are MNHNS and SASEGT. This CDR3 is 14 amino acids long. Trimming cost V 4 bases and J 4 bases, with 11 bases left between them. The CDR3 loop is CASSVWTANQPQHF. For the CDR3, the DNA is TGTGCCAGCAGTGTTTGGACAGCTAATCAGCCCCAGCATTTT.

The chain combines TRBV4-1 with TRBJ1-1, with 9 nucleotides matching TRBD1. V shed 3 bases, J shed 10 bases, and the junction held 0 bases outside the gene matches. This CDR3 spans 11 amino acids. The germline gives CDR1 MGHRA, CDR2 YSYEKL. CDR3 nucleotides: TGCGCCAGCAGCCAGGGACAGGGAGCTTTCTTT. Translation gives CASSQGQGAFF.

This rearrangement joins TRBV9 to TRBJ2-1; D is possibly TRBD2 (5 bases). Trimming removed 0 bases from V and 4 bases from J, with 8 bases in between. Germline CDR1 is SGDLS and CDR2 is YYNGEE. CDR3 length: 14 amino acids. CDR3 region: CASSVGRGYNEQFF. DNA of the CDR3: TGTGCCAGCAGCGTAGGGCGAGGGTACAATGAGCAGTTCTTC.